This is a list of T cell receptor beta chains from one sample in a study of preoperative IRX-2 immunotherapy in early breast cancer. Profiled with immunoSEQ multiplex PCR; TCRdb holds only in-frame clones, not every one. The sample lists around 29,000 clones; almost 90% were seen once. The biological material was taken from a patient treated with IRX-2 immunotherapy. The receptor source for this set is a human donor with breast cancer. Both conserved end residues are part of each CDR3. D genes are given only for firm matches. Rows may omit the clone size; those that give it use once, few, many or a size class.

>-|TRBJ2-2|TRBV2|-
CASTRGTANTGELFF
TGTGCCAGCACCCGCGGGACGGCGAACACCGGGGAGCTGTTTTTT
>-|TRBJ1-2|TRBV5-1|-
CASSFPGRAIPYGYTF
TGCGCCAGCAGCTTCCCGGGACGGGCCATCCCCTATGGCTACACCTTC
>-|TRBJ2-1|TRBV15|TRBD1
CATRTGGTSRQGRYNEQFF
TGTGCCACCCGCACAGGGGGAACCTCCAGACAGGGAAGATACAATGAGCAGTTCTTC
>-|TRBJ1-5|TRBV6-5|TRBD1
CASSGDRGLGQPQHF
TGTGCCAGCAGTGGGGACAGGGGGCTAGGTCAGCCCCAGCATTTT
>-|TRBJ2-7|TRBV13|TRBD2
CASSPTSGVHEQYF
TGTGCCAGCAGCCCGACTAGCGGGGTCCACGAGCAGTACTTC
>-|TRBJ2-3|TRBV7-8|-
CASSPRGGFSSTDTQYF
TGTGCCAGCAGCCCCCGAGGGGGGTTCTCTAGCACAGATACGCAGTATTTT
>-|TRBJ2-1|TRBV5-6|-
CASSLGAQGNNEQFF
TGTGCCAGCAGCTTGGGGGCTCAGGGGAACAATGAGCAGTTCTTC
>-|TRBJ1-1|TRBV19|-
CASSIDNRNTEAFF
TGTGCCAGTAGTATAGACAACAGGAACACTGAAGCTTTCTTT
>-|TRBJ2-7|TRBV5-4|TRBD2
CASSSKRGASYEQYF
TGTGCCAGCAGCTCGAAGCGGGGGGCCTCCTACGAGCAGTACTTC
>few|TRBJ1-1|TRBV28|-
CASKDYRATFF
TGTGCCAGCAAGGATTACAGGGCTACTTTCTTT
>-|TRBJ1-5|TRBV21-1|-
CASSKLKGLYNQPQHF
TGTGCCAGCAGCAAACTTAAGGGGTTATACAATCAGCCCCAGCATTTT
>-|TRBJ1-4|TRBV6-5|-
CASSVGGANEKLFF
TGTGCCAGCAGTGTGGGAGGGGCTAATGAAAAACTGTTTTTT
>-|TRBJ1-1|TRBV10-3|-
CAISRRGPASAEAFF
TGTGCCATCAGCCGCCGGGGACCGGCCTCCGCTGAAGCTTTCTTT
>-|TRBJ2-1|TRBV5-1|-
CASSPENYNEQFF
TGCGCCAGCAGCCCGGAGAACTACAATGAGCAGTTCTTC
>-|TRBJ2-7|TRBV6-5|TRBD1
CASSRRWDRLYEQYF
TGTGCCAGCAGTCGCCGTTGGGACAGGTTGTACGAGCAGTACTTC
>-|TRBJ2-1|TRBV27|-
CASSSQGTALYNEQFF
TGTGCCAGCAGTTCCCAGGGGACGGCTCTCTACAATGAGCAGTTCTTC
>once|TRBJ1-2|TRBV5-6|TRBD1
CASSFGDSRNYGYTF
TGTGCCAGCAGCTTTGGGGACAGCCGGAACTATGGCTACACCTTC
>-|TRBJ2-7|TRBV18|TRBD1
CASSPPGQGAYEQYF
TGTGCCAGCTCACCACCGGGACAGGGGGCCTACGAGCAGTACTTC
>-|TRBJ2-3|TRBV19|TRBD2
CASSIVLEGLAADTQYF
TGTGCCAGTAGTATAGTGCTAGAAGGACTAGCCGCAGATACGCAGTATTTT
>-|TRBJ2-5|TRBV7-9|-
CASSPHSRETQYF
TGTGCCAGCAGCCCCCATAGCCGCGAGACCCAGTACTTC
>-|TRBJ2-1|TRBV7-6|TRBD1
CASSIQGAPWDEQFF
TGTGCCAGCAGCATACAGGGGGCCCCTTGGGATGAGCAGTTCTTC
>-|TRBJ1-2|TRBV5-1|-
CASSSTGPYGYTF
TGCGCCAGCAGCTCGACAGGCCCCTATGGCTACACCTTC
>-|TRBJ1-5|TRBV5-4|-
CASSLESNQPQHF
TGTGCCAGCAGCTTGGAAAGCAATCAGCCCCAGCATTTT
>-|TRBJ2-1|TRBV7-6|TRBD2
CASSHETSGGSYNEQFF
TGTGCCAGCAGCCACGAGACTAGCGGAGGCTCCTACAATGAGCAGTTCTTC
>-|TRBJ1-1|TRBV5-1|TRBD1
CASSDREGTEAFF
TGCGCCAGCAGCGACAGGGAGGGGACTGAAGCTTTCTTT
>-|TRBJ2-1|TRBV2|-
CASTLGGPNEQFF
TGTGCCAGCACCTTAGGAGGTCCCAATGAGCAGTTCTTC
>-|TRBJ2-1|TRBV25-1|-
CASSGGAGGFF
TGTGCCAGCAGTGGGGGGGCAGGGGGATTCTTC
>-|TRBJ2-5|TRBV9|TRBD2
CASSGKAGGGETQYF
TGTGCCAGCAGCGGAAAAGCGGGAGGAGGGGAGACCCAGTACTTC
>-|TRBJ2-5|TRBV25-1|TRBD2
CASSESSTGTRGETQYF
TGTGCCAGCAGTGAATCTTCTACCGGGACTAGAGGGGAGACCCAGTACTTC
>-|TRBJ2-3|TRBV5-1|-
CASSLARITDTQYF
TGCGCCAGCAGCTTGGCCAGGATCACAGATACGCAGTATTTT
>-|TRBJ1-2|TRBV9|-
CASSPQGPYGYTF
TGTGCCAGCAGCCCCCAAGGGCCCTATGGCTACACCTTC
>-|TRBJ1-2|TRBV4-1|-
CASSQDPIANYGYTF
TGCGCCAGCAGCCAAGATCCGATAGCTAACTATGGCTACACCTTC
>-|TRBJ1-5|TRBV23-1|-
CASTNWGRGSQPQHF
TGCGCCAGCACCAATTGGGGCCGTGGGAGTCAGCCCCAGCATTTT
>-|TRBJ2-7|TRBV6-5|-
CASSYSPGRSYEQYF
TGTGCCAGCAGTTACTCTCCGGGACGGTCCTACGAGCAGTACTTC
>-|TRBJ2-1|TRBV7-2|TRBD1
CATRQGAYNEQFF
TGTGCCACCAGACAGGGGGCCTACAATGAGCAGTTCTTC
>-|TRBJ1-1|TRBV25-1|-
CASTGVGNTEAFF
TGTGCCAGCACCGGGGTTGGGAACACTGAAGCTTTCTTT
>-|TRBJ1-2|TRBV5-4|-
CASSQDSLYGYTF
TGTGCCAGCAGCCAGGACAGCCTTTATGGCTACACCTTC
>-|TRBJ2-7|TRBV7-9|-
CASSRPASYEQYF
TGTGCCAGCAGCCGCCCCGCCTCCTACGAGCAGTACTTC
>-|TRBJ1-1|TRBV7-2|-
CASSLLADNTEAFF
TGTGCCAGCAGCTTATTGGCCGACAACACTGAAGCTTTCTTT
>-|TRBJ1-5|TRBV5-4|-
CASSLDGGQPQHF
TGTGCCAGCAGCTTGGATGGAGGCCAGCCCCAGCATTTT
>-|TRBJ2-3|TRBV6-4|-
CASSDGVMDTQYF
TGTGCCAGCAGTGACGGCGTCATGGATACGCAGTATTTT
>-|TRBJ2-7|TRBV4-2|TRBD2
CASRPLAGGPPGSYEQYF
TGTGCCAGCAGGCCTCTAGCGGGCGGTCCCCCAGGATCCTACGAGCAGTACTTC
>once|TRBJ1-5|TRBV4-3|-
CASNHSCSGQKGNQPQHF
TGCGCCAGCAACCACTCATGTTCAGGCCAGAAAGGCAATCAGCCCCAGCATTTT
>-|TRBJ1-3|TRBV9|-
CASSGQGTVFSGNTIYF
TGTGCCAGCAGCGGCCAAGGGACGGTCTTCTCTGGAAACACCATATATTTT
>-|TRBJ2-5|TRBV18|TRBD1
CASSPGTGGSKTQYF
TGTGCCAGCTCACCTGGGACAGGGGGCTCGAAGACCCAGTACTTC
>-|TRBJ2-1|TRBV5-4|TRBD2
CASSLSGRAGNEQFF
TGTGCCAGCAGCCTTAGCGGGAGGGCCGGGAATGAGCAGTTCTTC
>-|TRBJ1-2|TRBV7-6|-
CASSLAGVEGYTF
TGTGCCAGCAGCTTAGCCGGGGTCGAGGGCTACACCTTC
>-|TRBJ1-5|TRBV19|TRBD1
CASSIGARGTGVSKNQPQHF
TGTGCCAGTAGTATAGGAGCCCGTGGGACAGGGGTTTCAAAGAATCAGCCCCAGCATTTT
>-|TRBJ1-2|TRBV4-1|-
CASSQPPPGHYGYTF
TGCGCCAGCAGCCAGCCCCCTCCAGGTCACTATGGCTACACCTTC
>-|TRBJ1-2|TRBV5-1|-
CASSFIENRPNGYTF
TGCGCCAGCAGCTTTATCGAGAACAGGCCAAACGGCTACACCTTC
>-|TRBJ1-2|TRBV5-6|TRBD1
CASSGPGQGYFYGYTF
TGTGCCAGCAGCGGACCGGGACAGGGGTATTTCTATGGCTACACCTTC
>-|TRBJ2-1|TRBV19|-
CASSIEGGGNEQFF
TGTGCCAGTAGTATAGAAGGCGGCGGGAATGAGCAGTTCTTC
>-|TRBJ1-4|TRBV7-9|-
CASGGEKLFF
TGTGCCAGCGGTGGTGAAAAACTGTTTTTT
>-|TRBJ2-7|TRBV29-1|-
CSVTELSYEQYF
TGCAGCGTTACGGAGCTCTCCTACGAGCAGTACTTC
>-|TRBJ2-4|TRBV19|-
CASSIRGHIQYF
TGTGCCAGTAGTATAAGGGGACACATTCAGTACTTC
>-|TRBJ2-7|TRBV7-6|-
CASSPGPNYEQYF
TGTGCCAGCAGCCCGGGACCGAACTACGAGCAGTACTTC
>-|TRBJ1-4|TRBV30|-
CAWSATAWTNEKLFF
TGTGCCTGGAGTGCGACAGCTTGGACTAATGAAAAACTGTTTTTT
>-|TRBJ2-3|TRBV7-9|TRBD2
CASSSLGGTDTQYF
TGTGCCAGCAGCTCCCTCGGGGGGACAGATACGCAGTATTTT